A single sample gave rise to the 21 T cell receptor beta chains below, sequenced in a study of cytomegalovirus exposure and HLA in healthy donors. Primers for the PCR totalled 60 Vbeta and 13 Jbeta. The method was immunoSEQ multiplex PCR; TCRdb's version includes in-frame clones alone and lacks a portion of them. Of tens of thousands of clones in the sample, over 70% were seen once. Sequenced input: PBMCs. Receptor source: a male donor in good health and CMV-seropositive.

The V and J genes are TRBV7-2 and TRBJ2-5, with 7 nucleotides matching TRBD1. The ends lost 3 bases at V and 9 bases at J; junction bases unmatched: 10. This CDR3 has 14 residues. Germline V gene sequence: CDR1 SGHTA, CDR2 FQGNSA. CDR3 sequence: CASSFQGGVGAQYF. The CDR3 bases are TGTGCCAGCAGCTTTCAAGGGGGCGTCGGGGCCCAGTACTTC. Filled out from reference TRBV7-2 and TRBJ2-5, the complete variable domain reads GAGVSQSPSNKVTEKGKDVELRCDPISGHTALYWYRQSLGQGLEFLIYFQGNSAPDKSGLPSDRFSAERTGGSVSTLTIQRTQQEDSAVYLCASSFQGGVGAQYFGPGTRLLVL.

This clone has just one count. The CDR3 coding sequence is TGTGCCAGCACGACGGGGAGCCCCTACGAGCAGTACTTC. Protein product: CASTTGSPYEQYF. The chain combines TRBV11-2 with TRBJ2-7, with a weak D call TRBD2 (5 bases). The CDR3 length is 13 residues. V lost 7 bases, J lost 2 bases, and 12 bases lay in between. CDR1 and CDR2 (germline): SGHAT, FQNNGV.

This chain uses TRBV14 with TRBJ1-1; tentative D call: TRBD1 (5 bases). The CDR3 has 17 residues. Germline CDR1 is SGHDN and CDR2 is FVKESK. V was pared by 0 bases and J by 2 bases, with 16 bases between. CDR3 DNA sequence: TGTGCCAGCAGCCAAGATGGGGCACGAACCCTTAACACTGAAGCTTTCTTT. It encodes CASSQDGARTLNTEAFF.

The chain recombines TRBV19 with TRBJ1-5; 8 nucleotides line up with TRBD1. The ends lost 6 bases at V and 7 bases at J; junction bases unmatched: 8. Looked up from germline, CDR1 is LNHDA and CDR2 is SQIVND (reference sequence). The CDR3 is made up of 14 amino acids. CDR3 amino acids: CASRPDRAYQPQHF. The CDR3, as DNA: TGTGCCAGTAGACCGGACAGGGCTTACCAGCCCCAGCATTTT.

This chain connects TRBV28 to TRBJ1-4; D remains ambiguous. The CDR3 extends over 12 amino acids. Trimming cost V 10 bases and J 2 bases, with 8 bases left between them. Germline V CDR1 and CDR2: MDHEN, SYDVKM. CDR3 in amino acids: CATEATNEKLFF. The CDR3, as DNA: TGTGCCACCGAGGCGACTAATGAAAAACTGTTTTTT.

This sequence joins TRBV11-2 and TRBJ1-1; no clear D gene. The germline V gene encodes CDR1 SGHAT and CDR2 FQNNGV. This CDR3 is 12 amino acids long. The V gene lost 7 bases and the J gene lost 10 bases, with 16 bases spanning the gap. The CDR3 loop reads CASNPRGLRAFF. The CDR3 region has the DNA TGTGCCAGCAACCCACGGGGTCTGCGAGCTTTCTTT.

The rearrangement joins TRBV7-9 to TRBJ1-1, with 10 bases matching TRBD1. This CDR3 spans 16 amino acids. V gave up 3 bases and J gave up 5 bases; unmatched junction bases: 9. Germline V CDR1 and CDR2: SEHNR, FQNEAQ (reference sequence). Written as DNA, the CDR3 is TGTGCCAGCAGCTTTGAGACAGGGGGCTCGAATACTGAAGCTTTCTTT. Translation: CASSFETGGSNTEAFF.

This sequence joins TRBV10-2 and TRBJ1-2, with a tentative D call TRBD1 (5 bases). The germline V and J ends were trimmed by 5 bases and 3 bases, with 22 bases remaining between them. The CDR3 sequence is 17 residues long. Germline assignment: CDR1 WSHSY and CDR2 SAAADI. CDR3 coding DNA: TGCGCCAGCAGTCCTACGGGACGCCGGGACTACTACTATGGCTACACCTTC. As protein: CASSPTGRRDYYYGYTF.

This clone appeared a few times. The chain links TRBV28 to TRBJ1-2; weak D call: TRBD1 (6 bases). The CDR3 consists of 12 residues. CDR1 is MDHEN and CDR2 is SYDVKM in the germline V gene. V was shortened by 5 bases and J by 5 bases, with 9 bases between the two germline ends. The CDR3 sequence is CASSSTGYGYTF. In nucleotides, the CDR3 is TGTGCCAGCAGTAGTACAGGGTATGGCTACACCTTC.

The rearrangement links TRBV6-5 to TRBJ2-7; possibly TRBD2 for D (6 bases). The CDR3 is 14 residues long. Trimming removed 9 bases at V and 5 bases at J, with 20 bases between. Looked up from germline, CDR1 is MNHEY and CDR2 is SVGAGI. The CDR3 bases are TGTGCCAGTCGTTTTGACGGAGGGTCCGACGAGCAGTACTTC. Encoded protein: CASRFDGGSDEQYF.

This rearrangement joins TRBV6-1 to TRBJ1-1, with TRBD1 identical over 9 bases. CDR1 and CDR2 from the germline V gene are MNHNS and SASEGT. The ends lost 1 base at V and 3 bases at J; junction bases unmatched: 3. There are 15 residues in the CDR3. Here the CDR3 reads CASSEGRTGDTEAFF. The CDR3 DNA follows: TGTGCCAGCAGTGAAGGGAGGACAGGGGACACTGAAGCTTTCTTT.

This clone was seen just once. Its ends do not fully match the called genes, so a read error is possible. DNA of the CDR3: TGTGCTAGCAGCCCGACTGGAGGGTCCGAGACCCAGTACTTC. Translating gives CASSPTGGSETQYF. This chain uses TRBV7-7 with TRBJ2-5; maybe TRBD2 (6 bases). Germline CDR1 and CDR2: SSHAT and FNYEAQ (reference sequence). The CDR3 covers 14 residues. Based on the CDR3 plus reference TRBV7-7 and TRBJ2-5, the full variable domain is GAGVSQSPRYKVTKRGQDVTLRCDPISSHATLYWYQQALGQGPEFLTYFNYEAQPDKSGLPSDRFSAERPEGSISTLTIQRTEQRDSAMYRCASSPTGGSETQYFGPGTRLLVL.

This chain joins TRBV28 and TRBJ2-2, with 8 bases identical to TRBD1. The CDR3 runs to 14 residues. Germline loops: CDR1 MDHEN, CDR2 SYDVKM. The J segment lost 8 bases and the V segment lost 7 bases, leaving 9 bases of the junction unmatched. In DNA form, the CDR3 reads TGTGCCAGCATTGGACAGGGAGAAGTTGGGGAGCTGTTTTTT. This codes for CASIGQGEVGELFF.

V usage is TRBV28 and J usage is TRBJ2-7, with TRBD1 as a possible D gene (6 bases). Germline values: CDR1 MDHEN, CDR2 SYDVKM. V was cut by 1 base and J by 5 bases, with 15 bases left in between. CDR3 size: 15 residues. Here the CDR3 reads CASSLFQGLSDEQYF. CDR3 DNA: TGTGCCAGCAGTTTATTCCAGGGGCTTTCGGACGAGCAGTACTTC. The whole variable domain, remainder taken from reference TRBV28 and TRBJ2-7, is DVKVTQSSRYLVKRTGEKVFLECVQDMDHENMFWYRQDPGLGLRLIYFSYDVKMKEKGDIPEGYSVSREKKERFSLILESASTNQTSMYLCASSLFQGLSDEQYFGPGTRLTVT.

V usage is TRBV7-3 and J usage is TRBJ2-2; D is possibly TRBD1 (6 bases). The V end lost 5 bases, the J end lost 7 bases, and 17 bases lay between the germline ends. In germline, CDR1 is SGHTA, CDR2 FQGTGA. CDR3 length: 15 residues. The CDR3 region is CASSGQQGKGGELFF. The DNA of the CDR3 is TGTGCCAGCAGCGGACAGCAGGGCAAAGGCGGGGAGCTGTTTTTT.

The chain is built from TRBV7-2 and TRBJ2-5, with 12 bases that match TRBD2. Trimming removed 2 bases from V and 5 bases from J; junction bases left unmatched: 3. In germline, CDR1 is SGHTA, CDR2 FQGNSA. This CDR3 has 15 residues. The CDR3 coding sequence is TGTGCCAGCAGCTTAACTAGCGGGGGGATGGAGACCCAGTACTTC. Translating gives CASSLTSGGMETQYF.

This rearrangement joins TRBV6-5 to TRBJ1-1, with D perhaps TRBD1 (5 bases). Germline CDR1 MNHEY, CDR2 SVGAGI. V was shortened by 6 bases and J by 0 bases, with 14 bases between the two germline ends. This CDR3 has 15 amino acids. The CDR3 DNA reads TGTGCCAGCAGCCCCATGGGGGGGATGAACACTGAAGCTTTCTTT. It encodes CASSPMGGMNTEAFF.

This chain links TRBV20-1 with TRBJ1-2, with unresolved D. The length of the CDR3 is 11 residues. The germline V gene encodes CDR1 DFQATT and CDR2 SNEGSKA (reference sequence). V was shortened by 3 bases and J by 8 bases, with 10 bases between the two germline ends. CDR3 nucleotide sequence: TGCAGTGCTAGTGAGAGAAACGGCTACACCTTC. This codes for CSASERNGYTF.

The rearrangement joins TRBV29-1 to TRBJ2-2; D is perhaps TRBD1 (6 bases). CDR1 SQVTM and CDR2 ANQGSEA come from the germline V gene. The CDR3 is 11 residues long. CDR3 bases: TGCAGTGGGGGCAGAACCGGGGAGCTGTTTTTT. The encoded protein is CSGGRTGELFF.

This chain links TRBV4-2 with TRBJ2-7, with 7 bases that match TRBD2. The CDR3 is made up of 15 amino acids. The V gene end was trimmed by 0 bases and the J gene end by 0 bases; junction bases not matched to a gene: 2. Germline V gives CDR1 LGHNA, CDR2 YNFKEQ. In nucleotides, the CDR3 is TGTGCCAGCAGCCAAGATCGGGGGGACTCCTACGAGCAGTACTTC. Protein: CASSQDRGDSYEQYF.

V and J are TRBV28 and TRBJ2-5; D is unclear. CDR3 length: 15 residues. Trimming took off 4 bases at V and 5 bases at J, with 17 bases between the two ends. Germline CDR1 reads MDHEN; CDR2 reads SYDVKM. CDR3 region: CASSSPGGSRETQYF. In nucleotides, the CDR3 is TGTGCCAGCAGTTCCCCCGGTGGATCGAGGGAGACCCAGTACTTC.